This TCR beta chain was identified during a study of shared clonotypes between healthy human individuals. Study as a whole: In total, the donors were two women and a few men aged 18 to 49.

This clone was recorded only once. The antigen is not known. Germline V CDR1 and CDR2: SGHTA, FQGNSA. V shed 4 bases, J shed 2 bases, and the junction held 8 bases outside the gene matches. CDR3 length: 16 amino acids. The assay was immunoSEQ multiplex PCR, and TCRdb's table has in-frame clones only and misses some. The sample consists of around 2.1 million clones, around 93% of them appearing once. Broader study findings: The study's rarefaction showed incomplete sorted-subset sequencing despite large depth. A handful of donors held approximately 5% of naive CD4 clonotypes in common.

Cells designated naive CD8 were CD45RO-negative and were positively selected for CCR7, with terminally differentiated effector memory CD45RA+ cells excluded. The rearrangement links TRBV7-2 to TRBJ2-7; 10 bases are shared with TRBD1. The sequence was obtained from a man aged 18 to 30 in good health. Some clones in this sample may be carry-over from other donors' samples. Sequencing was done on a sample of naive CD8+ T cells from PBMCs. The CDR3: CASSYRGTGVPYEQYF. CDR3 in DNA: TGTGCCAGCAGCTACAGGGGGACAGGGGTCCCCTACGAGCAGTACTTC. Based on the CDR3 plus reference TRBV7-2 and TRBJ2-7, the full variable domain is GAGVSQSPSNKVTEKGKDVELRCDPISGHTALYWYRQSLGQGLEFLIYFQGNSAPDKSGLPSDRFSAERTGGSVSTLTIQRTQQEDSAVYLCASSYRGTGVPYEQYFGPGTRLTVT.